The next 9 T cell receptor beta chains were all read from a single sample in a study of PD-1 blockade in classical Hodgkin lymphoma. Only in-frame clones appear in the TCRdb table, and some are missing; sequencing was by immunoSEQ multiplex PCR. The sample records 23,000 or so clones, more than 70% being singletons. Time point in this sample: cycle 4 day 1 (C4D1), after five to seven weeks of nivolumab. Exposure to brentuximab vedotin varied, and each patient had relapsed following autologous stem cell transplantation. Material: peripheral blood mononuclear cells (PBMCs), obtained before the fourth cycle of nivolumab. These receptors all come from a human donor with classical Hodgkin lymphoma.

This chain links TRBV19 with TRBJ1-1, with no clear D. CDR3 length equals 13 residues. Germline loops: CDR1 LNHDA, CDR2 SQIVND (reference sequence). V was cut by 7 bases and J by 3 bases, with 12 bases left in between. In DNA, the CDR3 is TGTGCCAGTATTGGCAGGAGGGACACTGAAGCTTTCTTT. This translates into CASIGRRDTEAFF. The full variable domain, rest sourced from reference TRBV19 and TRBJ1-1, is DGGITQSPKYLFRKEGQNVTLSCEQNLNHDAMYWYRQDPGQGLRLIYYSQIVNDFQKGDIAEGYSVSREKKESFPLTVTSAQKNPTAFYLCASIGRRDTEAFFGQGTRLTVV.

The chain is built from TRBV28 and TRBJ1-3; D is undetermined. Germline-derived CDR1 and CDR2 are MDHEN and SYDVKM. V was pared by 7 bases and J by 0 bases, with 10 bases between. The CDR3 has 14 residues. CDR3 protein: CASTRVSSGNTIYF. The DNA of the CDR3 is TGTGCCAGCACTCGAGTGAGCTCTGGAAACACCATATATTTT.

CDR3 in DNA: TGCGCCAGCAGCTTGGCCCCCCTCGGCGGGAGCGGAGATACGCAGTATTTT. Residues: CASSLAPLGGSGDTQYF. This chain connects TRBV5-1 to TRBJ2-3; 7 positions match TRBD2. The CDR3 covers 17 residues. Germline V lookup: CDR1 SGHRS, CDR2 YFSETQ. Trimming at V came to 0 bases and at J to 5 bases, leaving 12 bases not matched to a gene.

This clone showed up just once. The rearrangement joins TRBV5-1 to TRBJ2-5; 11 nucleotides align to TRBD2. The CDR3 contains 16 residues. The V segment lost 4 bases and the J segment 5 bases; nucleotides outside the gene matches: 10. The germline V gene has CDR1 SGHRS and CDR2 YFSETQ. CDR3 sequence: CASSLQLAGAGETQYF. CDR3 nucleotides: TGCGCCAGCAGCCTTCAACTAGCGGGAGCTGGGGAGACCCAGTACTTC.

This clone was picked up one time. The rearrangement uses TRBV30 and TRBJ2-4; 12 positions agree with TRBD2. The CDR3 length is 14 residues. The V and J ends lost 0 bases and 13 bases, in that order; junction bases with no gene match: 7. Germline V gives CDR1 GTSNPN, CDR2 SVGIG (reference sequence). DNA for the CDR3: TGTGCCTGGAGTGTAGGGCTAGCGGGAGGGCCGCAGTACTTC. It yields the protein CAWSVGLAGGPQYF.

The chain recombines TRBV18 with TRBJ2-3, with D possibly being TRBD2 (5 bases). The germline V gene has CDR1 KGHSH and CDR2 LQKENI. The CDR3 length is 16 residues. V was clipped by 3 bases and J by 2 bases, with 15 bases between them. In nucleotides, the CDR3 is TGTGCCAGCTCACCGATGGGTAGCGCCCTCACAGATACGCAGTATTTT. Translated, it gives CASSPMGSALTDTQYF.

This chain joins TRBV29-1 and TRBJ1-2; D remains ambiguous. The length of the CDR3 is 8 residues. The V gene's germline CDR1 is SQVTM and CDR2 ANQGSEA. Trimming shortened V by 5 bases and J by 8 bases, and 3 bases separated the two germline ends. CDR3 in amino acids: CSVSGYTF. The DNA for the CDR3 is TGCAGCGTTTCCGGCTACACCTTC.

The chain combines TRBV29-1 with TRBJ1-2; D uncertain. V dropped 1 base and J dropped 8 bases, with 17 bases sitting between them. There are 14 residues in the CDR3. Germline CDR1 is SQVTM and CDR2 is ANQGSEA. CDR3 in amino acids: CSVEAFGNFGGYTF. CDR3 sequence (DNA): TGCAGCGTTGAAGCATTTGGGAATTTTGGGGGCTACACCTTC.

The table lists this clone with a count of one. The V and J genes are TRBV5-6 and TRBJ2-3; D possibly corresponds to TRBD2 (6 bases). Germline V gene sequence: CDR1 SGHDT, CDR2 YYEEEE. The CDR3 totals 15 residues. With 4 bases removed from V and 1 base from J, the gap between germline ends came to 13 bases. In nucleotides, the CDR3 is TGTGCCAGCAGCGCCCGGAGCGGGCGCACAGATACGCAGTATTTT. Residues: CASSARSGRTDTQYF.